This TCR beta chain was retrieved from a study of cytomegalovirus exposure and HLA in healthy donors. The CDR3 length is 14 residues. Trimming cost V 7 bases and J 5 bases; bases outside gene matches: 8. Germline V gene lookup returns CDR1 LNHDA and CDR2 SQIVND (reference sequence). PCR involved 60 Vbeta and 13 Jbeta primers. Original data processing: Later analysis identified some 88 million unique TCR beta chains, about 10 million shared. The data were produced by immunoSEQ multiplex PCR, yet TCRdb's version contains in-frame clones alone and is incomplete. Clone size and the V and J calls come from that table; the DNA yielded D and trimming. This sample carries 160,000 or so clones, roughly 80% of them seen once, and the ten largest clones take less than 3%. Regarding this clone: Antigen: not known.

General observations from the study: Some V segments (TRBV6-2 and TRBV6-3 among them) were excluded as indistinguishable. Likely technical artifact: a cluster of highly shared sequence variants. Some 17,000 TCR beta sequences were associated with HLA alleles at 0.05 false discovery rate in a later analysis.

This clonotype was obtained from a female donor in good health and CMV-seronegative. Sequencing used PBMCs. The chain carries TRBV19 and TRBJ2-7, with 10 bases aligning to TRBD1. CDR3 DNA: TGTGCCAGTATTACCGGGACAGGGGTCCACGAGCAGTACTTC. Its protein is CASITGTGVHEQYF.